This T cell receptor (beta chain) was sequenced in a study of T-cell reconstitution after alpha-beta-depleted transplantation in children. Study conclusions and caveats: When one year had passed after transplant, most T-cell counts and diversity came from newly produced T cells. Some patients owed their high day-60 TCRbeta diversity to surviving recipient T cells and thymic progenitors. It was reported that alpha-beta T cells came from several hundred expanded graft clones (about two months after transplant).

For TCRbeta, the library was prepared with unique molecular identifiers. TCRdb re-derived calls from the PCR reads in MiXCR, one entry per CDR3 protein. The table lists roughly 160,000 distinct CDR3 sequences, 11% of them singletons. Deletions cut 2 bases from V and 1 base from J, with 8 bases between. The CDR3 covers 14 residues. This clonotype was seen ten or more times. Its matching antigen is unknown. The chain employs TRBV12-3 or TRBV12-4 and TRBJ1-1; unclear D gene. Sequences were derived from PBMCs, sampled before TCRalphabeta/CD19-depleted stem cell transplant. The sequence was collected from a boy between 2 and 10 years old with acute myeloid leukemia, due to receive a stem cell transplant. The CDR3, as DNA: TGTGCCAGCAGTTTACTCCAGGAGAACACTGAAGCTTTCTTT. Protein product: CASSLLQENTEAFF.